Sequencing of this T cell receptor beta chain was carried out in a study of technical replicates of blood from a handful of donors. There are 17 residues in the CDR3. Germline loops: CDR1 MDHEN, CDR2 SYDVKM. Trimming took 2 bases from V and 6 from J; bases not matched to a gene: 11. Generated by immunoSEQ multiplex PCR, the TCRdb table keeps only in-frame clones and is missing some. The repertoire holds approximately 87,000 clones, with roughly 95% as singletons. The sequence derives from a human donor in good health. Input material: T cells isolated from PBMCs. The chain employs TRBV28 and TRBJ2-3, with 10 positions matching TRBD2. CDR3 residues: CASSLPQISGRSDTQYF. The CDR3 DNA follows: TGTGCCAGCAGTTTACCCCAAATTAGCGGGAGGAGCGATACGCAGTATTTT.